Listed here are 24 T cell receptor beta chains from one sample, sequenced in a study of blood T cell repertoires in COVID-19. Clones were sequenced by immunoSEQ multiplex PCR, and TCRdb holds only the in-frame ones, with some missing. The sample contains more than 85,000 clones, around 81% of which appear only once. Sequencing was carried out using peripheral blood. These receptors all come from a man of 80 years or more with acute or convalescent COVID-19.

This clone has a handful of counts. This chain connects TRBV6-1 to TRBJ1-4; D unresolved. Germline V gene lookup returns CDR1 MNHNS and CDR2 SASEGT. The CDR3 contains 13 residues. V gave up 1 base and J gave up 5 bases, with 5 bases separating them. In nucleotides, the CDR3 is TGTGCCAGCAGTGAAGACAGAAATGAAAAACTGTTTTTT. It codes for CASSEDRNEKLFF.

This chain links TRBV19 with TRBJ2-5; D ambiguous. The CDR3 has 14 amino acids. Trimming cost V 1 base and J 5 bases, with 11 bases left between them. CDR1 and CDR2 (germline): LNHDA, SQIVND (reference sequence). The chain's CDR3 is CASSIGGSSETQYF. CDR3 in DNA: TGTGCCAGTAGTATAGGAGGCTCCTCGGAGACCCAGTACTTC.

The chain joins TRBV4-1 to TRBJ1-1, with TRBD1 identical over 9 bases. Germline V gene sequence: CDR1 MGHRA, CDR2 YSYEKL. This CDR3 is built from 15 residues. J gave up 2 bases and V 4 bases, and 5 bases lay outside the gene matches. The DNA for the CDR3 is TGCGCCAGCAGCCGGTCGGGACAGGGAAACACTGAAGCTTTCTTT. Residues: CASSRSGQGNTEAFF.

The chain carries TRBV5-4 and TRBJ1-2, with 7 bases that match TRBD1. Per germline, CDR1 SGHNT and CDR2 YYREEE (reference sequence). This CDR3 region has 13 residues. V was clipped by 3 bases and J by 8 bases; unmatched bases: 7. The CDR3 loop is CASSWGQTNGYTF. In nucleotides, the CDR3 is TGTGCCAGCAGCTGGGGACAGACTAACGGCTACACCTTC.

The V gene is TRBV7-3, the J gene TRBJ1-6; D may be TRBD1 (5 bases). The V end was cut by 5 bases, the J end by 10 bases, with 15 bases between. The CDR3 has 14 amino acids. The germline V gene encodes CDR1 SGHTA and CDR2 FQGTGA. CDR3: CASSPYAGNSPLHF. Written as DNA, the CDR3 is TGTGCCAGCAGCCCGTACGCAGGGAACTCACCCCTCCACTTT. The whole variable domain, filled in from reference TRBV7-3 and TRBJ1-6, reads GAGVSQTPSNKVTEKGKYVELRCDPISGHTALYWYRQSLGQGPEFLIYFQGTGAADDSGLPNDRFFAVRPEGSVSTLKIQRTERGDSAVYLCASSPYAGNSPLHFGNGTRLTVT.

The V gene is TRBV6-5, the J gene TRBJ2-2; TRBD2 matches 7 bases. J gave up 4 bases and V 4 bases, and 3 bases lay outside the gene matches. The CDR3 extends over 14 amino acids. CDR1 and CDR2 from the germline V gene are MNHEY and SVGAGI. CDR3 DNA: TGTGCCAGCAGTTTCGGGGGGATCACCGGGGAGCTGTTTTTT. Translated, it gives CASSFGGITGELFF.

The V gene is TRBV6-1, the J gene TRBJ1-2; 7 bases line up with TRBD1. CDR3 length: 16 residues. Germline-derived CDR1 and CDR2 are MNHNS and SASEGT. V lost 4 bases to trimming and J lost 0 bases; unmatched junction nucleotides: 8. This CDR3 reads CASSATPGTANYGYTF. CDR3 DNA: TGTGCCAGCAGTGCTACCCCCGGGACAGCTAACTATGGCTACACCTTC.

This chain joins TRBV5-1 and TRBJ1-2; 8 positions match TRBD1. J was trimmed by 5 bases and V by 3 bases; bases with no gene match: 12. Germline V gene sequence: CDR1 SGHRS, CDR2 YFSETQ. The CDR3 is 16 amino acids. CDR3 bases: TGCGCCAGCAGCTACATTGCCGGGACAGGAGGGTATGGCTACACCTTC. This encodes CASSYIAGTGGYGYTF.

This rearrangement joins TRBV19 to TRBJ1-1; maybe TRBD1 (5 bases). Germline V CDR1 and CDR2: LNHDA, SQIVND (reference sequence). V lost 7 bases and J 3 bases, leaving 12 bases between the germline ends. The CDR3 loop spans 13 amino acids. The DNA for the CDR3 is TGTGCCAGTACCGGCAGGGCCGACACTGAAGCTTTCTTT. Amino acid sequence: CASTGRADTEAFF.

V usage is TRBV7-9 and J usage is TRBJ2-6; D not certain. V lost 3 bases and J lost 0, with 6 bases in between. Germline V CDR1 and CDR2: SEHNR, FQNEAQ (reference sequence). This CDR3 has 15 residues. This chain's CDR3 is CASSLSSSGANVLTF. CDR3 sequence (DNA): TGTGCCAGCAGCTTGTCTTCCTCTGGGGCCAACGTCCTGACTTTC.

This sequence joins TRBV28 and TRBJ2-3, with D possibly matching TRBD2 (5 bases). V shed 5 bases and J shed 1 base, with 22 bases lying between them. Looked up from germline, CDR1 is MDHEN and CDR2 is SYDVKM. This CDR3 is built from 18 residues. CDR3 sequence: CASSGWPGTVSGTDTQYF. In DNA, the CDR3 is TGTGCCAGCAGTGGGTGGCCGGGAACTGTAAGTGGCACAGATACGCAGTATTTT.

A few counts support this clone. The rearrangement links TRBV28 to TRBJ1-2, with no clear D. Trimming stripped 6 bases from V and 4 bases from J, with 6 bases between. The CDR3 is 11 residues long. Germline CDR1 MDHEN, CDR2 SYDVKM. The chain's CDR3 is CASRETYGYTF. For the CDR3, the DNA is TGTGCCAGCAGGGAGACCTATGGCTACACCTTC.

This clone was observed many times. CDR3 amino acids: CASSKGQSYEQYF. The CDR3 DNA reads TGCGCCAGCAGCAAGGGACAGTCCTACGAGCAGTACTTC. The V and J genes are TRBV5-1 and TRBJ2-7; TRBD1 matches at 7 bases. V shed 4 bases, J shed 1 base, and the junction held 2 bases outside the gene matches. Germline CDR1 and CDR2: SGHRS and YFSETQ. CDR3 length: 13 amino acids.

The chain combines TRBV19 with TRBJ1-5; D gene unclear. Germline CDR1 reads LNHDA; CDR2 reads SQIVND (reference sequence). Trimming stripped 3 bases from V and 3 bases from J, with 9 bases between. CDR3 length equals 14 residues. The CDR3 DNA reads as TGTGCCAGTAGTATCGTCAACTCCAATCAGCCCCAGCATTTT. Translating it yields CASSIVNSNQPQHF.

The gene calls are TRBV29-1 and TRBJ2-5; 10 nucleotides agree with TRBD1. V trimming: 6 bases; J trimming: 4 bases; junction bases outside the gene matches: 8. CDR3 size: 14 residues. Looked up from germline, CDR1 is SQVTM and CDR2 is ANQGSEA. CDR3 in DNA: TGCAGCGTGGGTAGGGACAGGGGTATAGAGACCCAGTACTTC. Translating gives CSVGRDRGIETQYF.

The chain links TRBV5-1 to TRBJ2-5, with 14 bases that match TRBD2. There are 16 residues in the CDR3. Losses at the gene ends were 4 bases for V and 2 bases for J; bases not matched to a gene: 4. CDR1 and CDR2 (germline): SGHRS, YFSETQ. CDR3 sequence reads: CASSVGLAGAQETQYF. In DNA, the CDR3 is TGCGCCAGCAGCGTGGGACTAGCGGGAGCTCAAGAGACCCAGTACTTC. Variable domain in full (rest from reference TRBV5-1 and TRBJ2-5): KAGVTQTPRYLIKTRGQQVTLSCSPISGHRSVSWYQQTPGQGLQFLFEYFSETQRNKGNFPGRFSGRQFSNSRSEMNVSTLELGDSALYLCASSVGLAGAQETQYFGPGTRLLVL.

The chain combines TRBV28 with TRBJ1-1; 7 positions match TRBD1. The junction had 6 bases not matched to a gene; V was cut back by 4 bases and J by 1 base. This CDR3 has 15 residues. Germline V CDR1 and CDR2: MDHEN, SYDVKM. The chain's CDR3 is CASSSQGWANTEAFF. In DNA form, the CDR3 reads TGTGCCAGCAGTTCACAGGGGTGGGCGAACACTGAAGCTTTCTTT.

The V gene is TRBV20-1, the J gene TRBJ2-2; D gene unclear. CDR1 is DFQATT and CDR2 is SNEGSKA in the germline V gene (reference sequence). Trimming took off 3 bases at V and 1 base at J, with 9 bases between the two ends. The CDR3 has 14 residues. The CDR3 is CSASVSLNTGELFF. CDR3 nucleotides: TGCAGTGCTAGTGTGAGCCTGAACACCGGGGAGCTGTTTTTT.

The V call is TRBV6-2 or TRBV6-3, the J call TRBJ2-5, with a tentative D call TRBD1 (5 bases). CDR3 size: 15 residues. Trimming removed 5 bases at V and 4 bases at J, with 17 bases between. Looked up from germline, CDR1 is MNHEY and CDR2 is SVGEGT. CDR3 sequence: CASSPGIQGAETQYF. CDR3 sequence (DNA): TGTGCCAGCAGTCCCGGAATACAAGGGGCAGAGACCCAGTACTTC.

The rearrangement links TRBV24-1 to TRBJ2-5; the match to TRBD2 covers 11 bases. The V gene's germline CDR1 is KGHDR and CDR2 SFDVKD. Unmatched junction bases numbered 8, after V lost 4 bases and J lost 5 bases. The CDR3 consists of 16 residues. In nucleotides, the CDR3 is TGTGCCACCAGTGACCCTATAGCGGGAGGGGGGGAGACCCAGTACTTC. Its translation: CATSDPIAGGGETQYF.

This clone was detected only once. The rearrangement uses TRBV7-2 and TRBJ1-4, with 9 positions matching TRBD1. The CDR3 covers 14 residues. Germline V gene data show CDR1 as SGHTA and CDR2 as FQGNSA. V dropped 6 bases and J dropped 3; count of bases not matched to a gene: 2. The CDR3: CASSRTGANEKLFF. In DNA, the CDR3 is TGTGCCAGCAGTCGGACAGGGGCTAATGAAAAACTGTTTTTT.

This chain links TRBV11-1 with TRBJ2-7, with TRBD1 as a possible D gene (6 bases). CDR1 is SGHAT and CDR2 is FQDESV in the germline V gene (reference sequence). Trimming left V 4 bases short and J 1 base short, with 11 bases between. The CDR3 is made up of 14 amino acids. As DNA, the CDR3 is TGTGCCAGCAGCTCTTACAGGGAGTCCTACGAGCAGTACTTC. As protein: CASSSYRESYEQYF.

The chain uses TRBV4-2 and TRBJ2-2; tentative D call: TRBD2 (6 bases). The V and J ends lost 4 bases and 4 bases respectively, with 13 bases between them. The length of the CDR3 is 15 residues. Per the germline V gene, CDR1 is LGHNA and CDR2 is YNFKEQ. The DNA for the CDR3 is TGTGCCAGCAGCCGGGGGGACTTACTCACCGGGGAGCTGTTTTTT. This encodes CASSRGDLLTGELFF.

J is TRBJ1-1 and V is TRBV30; no clear D gene. The CDR3 length is 14 residues. V gave up 4 bases and J gave up 0 bases, with 12 bases separating them. Germline assignment: CDR1 GTSNPN and CDR2 SVGIG (reference sequence). The CDR3 coding sequence is TGTGCCTGGACCCGTACGAGTTTGAACACTGAAGCTTTCTTT. Translated, it gives CAWTRTSLNTEAFF.